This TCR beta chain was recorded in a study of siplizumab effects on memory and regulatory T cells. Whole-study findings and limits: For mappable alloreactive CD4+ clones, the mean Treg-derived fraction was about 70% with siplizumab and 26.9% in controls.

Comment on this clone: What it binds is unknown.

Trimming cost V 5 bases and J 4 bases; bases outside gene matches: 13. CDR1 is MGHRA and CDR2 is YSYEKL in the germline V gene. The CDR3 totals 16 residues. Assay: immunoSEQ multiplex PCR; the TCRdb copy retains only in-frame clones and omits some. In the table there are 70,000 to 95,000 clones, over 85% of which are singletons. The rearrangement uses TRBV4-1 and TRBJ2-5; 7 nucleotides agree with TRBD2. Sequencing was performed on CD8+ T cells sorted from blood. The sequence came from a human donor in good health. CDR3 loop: CASSGGTSDGGETQYF. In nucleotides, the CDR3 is TGCGCCAGCAGCGGAGGTACTAGCGACGGGGGAGAGACCCAGTACTTC.